Sequencing of this T cell receptor beta chain was carried out in a study of blood T cell repertoires in COVID-19. Study background: COVID-19 samples, acute and convalescent, were from the United States, Italy and Spain. PBMCs, B-cell-depleted T cells, or T cells were the source of the cDNA or gDNA that made up the material.

V lost 4 bases and J lost 10, with 10 bases in between. This CDR3 contains 11 residues. Source study methods: Researchers report that nucleated cell counts were estimated from reference gene primer amplification. Measured with immunoSEQ multiplex PCR; TCRdb has only the in-frame clones, and not every one. The V and J calls and clone size are taken from that table; D and trimming were inferred from the DNA. This table holds 260,000 or so clones, around 90% found once. The chain uses TRBV12-3 or TRBV12-4 and TRBJ1-1; D uncertain. The sample taken for sequencing was peripheral blood. This TCR derives from a human donor in a cohort sampled during active COVID-19. In nucleotides, the CDR3 is TGTGCCAGCAGTTCAAGACACAGAGCTTTCTTT. This codes for CASSSRHRAFF.